Listed here are 16 T cell receptor beta chains from one sample, sequenced in a study of blood T cell repertoires in COVID-19. The data were produced by immunoSEQ multiplex PCR, yet TCRdb's version contains in-frame clones alone and is incomplete. Of 130,000 or so clones in the sample, about 90% were seen once. Sequenced sample: peripheral blood. All receptors derive from a woman aged 60-70 years with acute or convalescent COVID-19.

The rearrangement links TRBV9 to TRBJ2-1; 8 bases match TRBD1. The V segment lost 4 bases and the J segment 4 bases; nucleotides outside the gene matches: 10. The CDR3 has 16 amino acids. CDR1 SGDLS and CDR2 YYNGEE come from the germline V gene. CDR3 coding DNA: TGTGCCAGCAGCCCACAAACAGGGGGTCTTTACAATGAGCAGTTCTTC. This gives the protein CASSPQTGGLYNEQFF.

The rearrangement uses TRBV11-2 and TRBJ1-6; D unclear. Trimming pared 5 bases from V and 6 bases from J, leaving 8 bases between. This CDR3 region has 13 residues. CDR1 is SGHAT, CDR2 FQNNGV, per germline. The CDR3 DNA sequence: TGTGCCAGCAGCGATAGTAGTAATTCACCCCTCCACTTT. It codes for CASSDSSNSPLHF.

The chain joins TRBV7-8 to TRBJ2-5, with TRBD1 identical over 9 bases. The germline CDR1 and CDR2 sequences are SGHVS and FQNEAQ. This CDR3 spans 15 amino acids. V dropped 5 bases and J dropped 1; count of bases not matched to a gene: 5. CDR3 protein: CASSLGQGFQETQYF. CDR3 bases: TGTGCCAGCAGCCTTGGACAGGGGTTCCAAGAGACCCAGTACTTC.

The CDR3 DNA reads as TGCGCCAGCAGCCAAGATTGGCAGGGGGGACAAGAGACCCAGTACTTC. This translates into CASSQDWQGGQETQYF. The chain recombines TRBV4-3 with TRBJ2-5; D might be TRBD1 (7 bases). CDR3 length: 16 amino acids. Trimming shortened V by 0 bases and J by 2 bases, and 13 bases separated the two germline ends. Per the germline V gene, CDR1 is LGHNA and CDR2 is YSLEER.

The V call is TRBV28, the J call TRBJ2-7; possible D gene TRBD2, 5 bases. The V end was cut by 7 bases, the J end by 8 bases, with 18 bases between. The CDR3 sequence is 13 residues long. Germline CDR1 and CDR2: MDHEN and SYDVKM. CDR3 amino acids: CASTPTETKKQYF. The CDR3 DNA reads TGTGCCAGCACCCCGACCGAGACTAAGAAGCAGTACTTC.

On this clone: Other DNA sequences in this sample translate to the same CDR3. The chain couples TRBV5-1 to TRBJ1-4; 7 bases fit TRBD1. Trimming removed 4 bases from V and 4 bases from J; junction bases left unmatched: 4. Germline V gives CDR1 SGHRS, CDR2 YFSETQ. The CDR3 length is 14 residues. Here the CDR3 reads CASSPGQRNEKLFF. The CDR3 DNA reads as TGCGCCAGCAGCCCGGGACAGCGTAATGAAAAACTGTTTTTT.

The sample holds a few counts of this clone. The rearrangement uses TRBV24-1 and TRBJ2-7, with D perhaps matching TRBD1 (6 bases). The germline V gene encodes CDR1 KGHDR and CDR2 SFDVKD. The V end lost 5 bases, the J end lost 2 bases, and 9 bases lay between the germline ends. The CDR3 length is 13 residues. The CDR3 here is CATSGDKTYEQYF. The CDR3 DNA follows: TGTGCCACCAGTGGGGACAAAACCTACGAGCAGTACTTC.

The gene calls are TRBV28 and TRBJ2-1; TRBD2 matches 12 bases. This CDR3 is 15 amino acids long. Germline CDR1 reads MDHEN; CDR2 reads SYDVKM. Trimming cost V 5 bases and J 6 bases; bases outside gene matches: 5. The CDR3 coding sequence is TGTGCCAGCAGTGAATCTAGCGGGGGGGCCAATGAGCAGTTCTTC. Protein sequence: CASSESSGGANEQFF.

The chain is built from TRBV9 and TRBJ2-1; 7 bases match TRBD2. J gave up 8 bases and V 4 bases, and 9 bases lay outside the gene matches. CDR3 length: 14 residues. CDR1 is SGDLS, CDR2 YYNGEE, per germline. In nucleotides, the CDR3 is TGTGCCAGCAGCACCCATCTAGCGGTCGATGAGCAGTTCTTC. It translates to CASSTHLAVDEQFF.

Here the CDR3 DNA reads TGTGCCAGCAGCCAAGGACTTGCAACTAATGAAAAACTGTTTTTT. Translated: CASSQGLATNEKLFF. The chain is built from TRBV3-1 (or the pseudogene TRBV3-2) and TRBJ1-4; D not certain. Germline loops: CDR1 LGHDT, CDR2 YNNKEL (reference sequence). The CDR3 contains 15 residues. Trimming took off 1 base at V and 0 bases at J, with 6 bases between the two ends.

This sequence joins TRBV18 and TRBJ2-2, with 8 bases matching TRBD1. CDR3 size: 15 residues. The V segment lost 6 bases and the J segment 0 bases; nucleotides outside the gene matches: 3. Germline V lookup: CDR1 KGHSH, CDR2 LQKENI. CDR3 protein: CASSGDRPNTGELFF. For the CDR3, the DNA is TGTGCCAGCTCGGGGGACAGGCCGAACACCGGGGAGCTGTTTTTT.

In this sample, this clone turned up once. V gene TRBV6-5 combines with J gene TRBJ1-2; 7 positions match TRBD1. Trimming at V came to 7 bases and at J to 6 bases, leaving 8 bases not matched to a gene. The CDR3 runs 13 residues. Germline CDR1 and CDR2: MNHEY and SVGAGI. The CDR3 loop reads CASTSGQVHGYTF. CDR3 bases: TGTGCCAGCACCTCCGGACAGGTCCATGGCTACACCTTC.

This chain links TRBV7-3 with TRBJ2-7, with D perhaps TRBD1 (5 bases). Germline CDR1 SGHTA, CDR2 FQGTGA. The CDR3 is made up of 15 amino acids. V lost 6 bases to trimming and J lost 4 bases, with 19 bases between them. CDR3 residues: CASSTRPGLAYEQYF. CDR3 in DNA: TGTGCCAGCAGTACCCGACCAGGGCTCGCTTACGAGCAGTACTTC.

The chain links TRBV19 to TRBJ2-7, with 8 nucleotides matching TRBD1. Trimming at V came to 6 bases and at J to 9 bases, leaving 19 bases not matched to a gene. The CDR3 covers 16 residues. CDR1 LNHDA and CDR2 SQIVND come from the germline V gene (reference sequence). The CDR3 nucleotides read TGTGCCAGTAGCTCATTTTCCGGGACAGGAAAGGTCTGGCAGTACTTC. It is translated as CASSSFSGTGKVWQYF.

The chain uses TRBV7-2 and TRBJ2-7, with 9 bases lining up with TRBD2. The CDR3 loop spans 15 amino acids. V was pared by 3 bases and J by 3 bases, with 6 bases of the junction left unmatched. Germline V gives CDR1 SGHTA, CDR2 FQGNSA. The CDR3 reads CASSFAGTSFYEQYF. The DNA for the CDR3 is TGTGCCAGCAGCTTTGCCGGGACTAGCTTCTACGAGCAGTACTTC.

The chain combines TRBV10-3 with TRBJ1-5, with 9 bases lining up with TRBD1. The junction had 9 bases not matched to a gene; V was cut back by 11 bases and J by 7 bases. Germline V CDR1 and CDR2: ENHRY, SYGVKD. The CDR3 runs 13 residues. The CDR3 sequence: CAVGGQGGQPQHF. The CDR3 region has the DNA TGTGCCGTCGGGGGACAGGGAGGACAGCCCCAGCATTTT.